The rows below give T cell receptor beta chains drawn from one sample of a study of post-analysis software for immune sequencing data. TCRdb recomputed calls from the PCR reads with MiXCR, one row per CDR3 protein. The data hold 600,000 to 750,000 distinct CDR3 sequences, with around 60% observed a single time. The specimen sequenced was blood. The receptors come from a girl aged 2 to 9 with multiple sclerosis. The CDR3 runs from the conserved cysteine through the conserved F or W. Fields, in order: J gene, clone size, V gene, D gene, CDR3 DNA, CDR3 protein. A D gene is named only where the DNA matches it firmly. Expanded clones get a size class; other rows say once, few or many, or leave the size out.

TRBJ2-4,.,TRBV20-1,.,TGCAGTGCTAGAGAGGATCGGCAGCGTGCAATCAAAAACATTCAGTACTTC,CSAREDRQRAIKNIQYF
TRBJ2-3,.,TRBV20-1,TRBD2,TGCAGTGCTAGAGAGCGGGGGGGCACAGATACGCAGTATTTT,CSARERGGTDTQYF
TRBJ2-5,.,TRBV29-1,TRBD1,TGCAGCGTTGCCCCGACAGGGGTTTCAGAGACCCAGTACTTC,CSVAPTGVSETQYF
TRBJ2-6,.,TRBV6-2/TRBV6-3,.,TGTGCCAGCACCCAACCCAGTTCTGGGGCCAACGTCCTGACTTTC,CASTQPSSGANVLTF
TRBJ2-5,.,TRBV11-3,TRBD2,TGTGCCAGCAGCCTGAATAGCGGGGGGGCAGAGACCCAGTACTTC,CASSLNSGGAETQYF
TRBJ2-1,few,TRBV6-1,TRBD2,TGTGCCAGCAGTGAAAAAAGGCTAGCGGGAGGGCCCTACAATGAGCAGTTCTTC,CASSEKRLAGGPYNEQFF
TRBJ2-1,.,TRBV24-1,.,TGTGCCACCAGTGACCCATCGGACCAATTCAATGAGCAGTTCTTC,CATSDPSDQFNEQFF
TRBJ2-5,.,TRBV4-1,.,TGCGCCAGCAGCCAAGATCCAGGGGTGGAGACCCAGTACTTC,CASSQDPGVETQYF
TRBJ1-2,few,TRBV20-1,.,TGCAGTGCTAGAGACGGGACCTATGGCTACACCTTC,CSARDGTYGYTF
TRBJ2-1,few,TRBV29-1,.,TGCAGCGTTGAAGGACTGTACTTATACAATGAGCAGTTCTTC,CSVEGLYLYNEQFF
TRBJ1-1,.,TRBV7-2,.,TGTGCCAGCAGCTTCCACCCAGTGAACACTGAAGCTTTCTTT,CASSFHPVNTEAFF
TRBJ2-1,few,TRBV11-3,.,TGTGCCAGCTCAACGTATGGGCCTTCTTCAGGATATGAGCAGTTCTTC,CASSTYGPSSGYEQFF
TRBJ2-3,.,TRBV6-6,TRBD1,TGTGCCAGCAGTCGACAGGGGATTACAGATACGCAGTATTTT,CASSRQGITDTQYF
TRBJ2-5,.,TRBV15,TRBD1,TGTGCCACCAGCAGAGCCCCGGGCAGGGGGCAAGAGACCCAGTACTTC,CATSRAPGRGQETQYF
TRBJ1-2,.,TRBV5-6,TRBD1,TGTGCCAGCAGCTGGAGGACAGGGATGGGCGGCTACACCTTC,CASSWRTGMGGYTF
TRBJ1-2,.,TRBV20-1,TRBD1,TGCAGTGCAAACAGGGGTTCGGATGGCTACACCTTC,CSANRGSDGYTF
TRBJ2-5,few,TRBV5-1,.,TGCGCCAGCAGCTTGCGCGGTCTCCCCCAAGAGACCCAGTACTTC,CASSLRGLPQETQYF
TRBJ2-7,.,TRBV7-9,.,TGTGCCAGCAGCCGGACGGTCTCCTACGAGCAGTACTTC,CASSRTVSYEQYF
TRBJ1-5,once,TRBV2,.,TGTGCCAGCACCCGTTCGGGTGGAGGCAATCAGCCCCAGCATTTT,CASTRSGGGNQPQHF
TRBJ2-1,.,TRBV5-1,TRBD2,TGCGCCAGCAGCTTGTCGACTAGCGGGGTGGGAACCTACAATGAGCAGTTCTTC,CASSLSTSGVGTYNEQFF
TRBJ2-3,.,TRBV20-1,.,TGCAGTGCTAGGAGGGCGGGAAGCACAGATACGCAGTATTTT,CSARRAGSTDTQYF
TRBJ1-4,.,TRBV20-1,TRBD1,TGCAGTGCTAGAGATAATGTGGAGGGGGCGCAAGAAAAACGGTTTTTT,CSARDNVEGAQEKRFF
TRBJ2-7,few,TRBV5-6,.,TGTGCCAGCAGCTTAGTAGCGGCGAGGACCTACGAGCAGTACTTC,CASSLVAARTYEQYF
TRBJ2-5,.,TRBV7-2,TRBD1,TGTGCCAGCAGCTTAAGGAGACAGGGAAGAGAGACCCAGTACTTC,CASSLRRQGRETQYF
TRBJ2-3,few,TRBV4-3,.,TGCGCCAGCAGCCAAGATACTAGGCCTACAGATACGCAGTATTTT,CASSQDTRPTDTQYF
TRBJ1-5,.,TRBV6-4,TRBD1,TGTGCCAGCAGTGTGGGGACAGGTGCTCCTAATCAGCCCCAGCATTTT,CASSVGTGAPNQPQHF
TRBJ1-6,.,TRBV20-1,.,TGCAGTGCTAGGAGGCTCAGCGGATCACCCCTCCACTTT,CSARRLSGSPLHF
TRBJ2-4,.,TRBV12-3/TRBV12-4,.,TGTGCCAGCAGCCCTAGGGCCAAAAACATTCAGTACTTC,CASSPRAKNIQYF
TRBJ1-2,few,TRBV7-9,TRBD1,TGTGCCAGCAGCGCCCCCGGGACAGAAAGCTATGGCTACACCTTC,CASSAPGTESYGYTF
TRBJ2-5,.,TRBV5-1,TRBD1,TGCGCCAGCAAGACAGGGGCCTTACAAGAAGAGACCCAGTACTTC,CASKTGALQEETQYF
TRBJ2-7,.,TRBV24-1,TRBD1,TGTGCCCCTCCAGGGACAGGGGGAATTTACGCGACCTACGAGCAGTACTTC,CAPPGTGGIYATYEQYF
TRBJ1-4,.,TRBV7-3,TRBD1,TGTGCCAGCGCCGGGGGGACAGGGCGGCCTAATGAAAAACTGTTTTTT,CASAGGTGRPNEKLFF
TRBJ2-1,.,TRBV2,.,TGTGCCAGCAAGGCGGGGGCCTCCAATGAGCGGTTCTTC,CASKAGASNERFF
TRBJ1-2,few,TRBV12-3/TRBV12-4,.,TGTGCCAGCAGTATTCGGACAGCAGCTAACTATGGCTACACCTTC,CASSIRTAANYGYTF
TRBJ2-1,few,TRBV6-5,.,TGTGCCAGCAGCCCTCCTAGTATCTCGGATGAGCAGTTCTTC,CASSPPSISDEQFF
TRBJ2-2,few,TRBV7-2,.,TGTGCCAGCAGCCCGCGGTCCAACCGGGAGCTGTTTTTT,CASSPRSNRELFF
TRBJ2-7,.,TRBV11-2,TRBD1,TGTGCCAGCAGCTTAGGGGACAGGGGGGCCTACTACGAGCAGTACTTC,CASSLGDRGAYYEQYF
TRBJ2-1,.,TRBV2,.,TGTGCCAGCAGTGAGAGCAGAAGCTCCTACAATGAGCAGTTCTTC,CASSESRSSYNEQFF
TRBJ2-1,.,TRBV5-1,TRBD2,TGCGCCAGCAGTACTAGCGGGGCCTATGAGCAGTTCTTC,CASSTSGAYEQFF
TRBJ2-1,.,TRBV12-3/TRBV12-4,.,TGTGCCAGCAGTTGGGGGACGCCCGGCAATGTGCAGTTCTTC,CASSWGTPGNVQFF
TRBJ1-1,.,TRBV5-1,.,TGCGCCAGCAGCTTGGGGGAAGGGGTTGCGAACACTGAAGCTTTCTTT,CASSLGEGVANTEAFF
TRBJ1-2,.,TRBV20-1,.,TGCAGTGTCCCGAGCGGGGATGGCTACACCTTC,CSVPSGDGYTF
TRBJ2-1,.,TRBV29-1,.,TGCAGCGTTGCGGTCGAAGGACCCAATGAGCAGTTCTTC,CSVAVEGPNEQFF
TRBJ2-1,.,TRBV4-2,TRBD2,TGTGCCAGCAGCCAAGATTTATTTCGGGCGGGAGTTGGGGAGGATGAGCAGTTCTTC,CASSQDLFRAGVGEDEQFF
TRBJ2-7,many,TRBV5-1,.,TGCGCCAGCAGCTCTACATCCTACGAGCAGTACTTC,CASSSTSYEQYF
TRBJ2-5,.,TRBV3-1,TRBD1,TGTGCCAGCAGCCCCATATCGGACAGGGTAGGGGAGACCCAGTACTTC,CASSPISDRVGETQYF
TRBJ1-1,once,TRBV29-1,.,TGCAGCGGGAGCAGGGCTGGCACTGAAGCTTTCTTT,CSGSRAGTEAFF
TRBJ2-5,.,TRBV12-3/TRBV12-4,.,TGTGCCAGCAGTCCTGTGAGAGGGACCCAAGAGACCCAGTACTTC,CASSPVRGTQETQYF
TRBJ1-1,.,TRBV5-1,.,TGCGCCAGCAGCTTGAACGGAATCCCTGACACTGAAGCTTTCTTT,CASSLNGIPDTEAFF
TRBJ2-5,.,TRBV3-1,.,TGTGCCAGCAGCAAGGAGGACGGGCCACAAGAGACCCAGTACTTC,CASSKEDGPQETQYF